The clone carrying this T cell receptor (beta chain) was detected only once. These data are taken from a study of blood T cell repertoires in COVID-19. Study information: Whether acute or convalescent, the COVID-19 samples came from the United States, Italy and Spain. The cDNA or gDNA used as material had been derived from T cells, B-cell-depleted T cells, or PBMCs.

The assay was immunoSEQ multiplex PCR, and TCRdb's table has in-frame clones only and misses some. The table records tens of thousands of clones, around 85% of them present only once. V gave up 6 bases and J gave up 0 bases; unmatched junction bases: 10. The CDR3 is 17 residues long. The material sequenced was peripheral blood. The chain couples TRBV23-1 to TRBJ1-5; 8 bases map to TRBD1. TRBV23-1 has ORF status, its function being uncertain. This clonotype was obtained from a woman aged 80 or older with acute or convalescent COVID-19. The CDR3 region has the DNA TGCGCCAGCAGGACGACAGGGGAGGGATATAGCAATCAGCCCCAGCATTTT. It is translated as CASRTTGEGYSNQPQHF.